This T cell receptor (beta chain) was sequenced for a study of radiotherapy plus CTLA-4 blockade in lung cancer. Background on the study: Among all patients, roughly 17% showed objective responses, while 30% to 35% had disease control.

To note about this clone: The target antigen is unknown.

This CDR3 region has 13 residues. Trimming left V 5 bases short and J 7 bases short, with 12 bases between. Germline values: CDR1 SGHAT, CDR2 FQNNGV. Findings and caveats of the study: Interferon-beta, together with early blood T cell clone dynamics, reportedly best predicted response.

Focal radiation and CTLA-4 blockade (ipilimumab) were tested in chemo-refractory metastatic non-small-cell lung cancer patients. Data came from immunoSEQ multiplex PCR; TCRdb stores just in-frame clones and leaves some out. The sample includes roughly 62,000 clones, 60% to 85% seen only once; the top ten take 4.4%. The chain is built from TRBV11-2 and TRBJ1-5; D unresolved. This specimen consisted of peripheral blood, obtained from a patient treated with radiotherapy plus ipilimumab. This TCR derives from a human donor with non-small cell lung cancer who had a complete response to radiotherapy plus ipilimumab. CDR3 sequence reads: CASSQEERQPQHF. As DNA, the CDR3 is TGTGCCAGCAGCCAAGAGGAAAGACAGCCCCAGCATTTT.